Given below is one T cell receptor beta chain in context. Its matching antigen is unknown. The repertoire was sequenced with immunoSEQ multiplex PCR; TCRdb's copy has only in-frame clones and lacks some. The sample lists about 59,000 clones, 85% to 95% seen once, with roughly a fifth in the top ten. These data belong to a study of OX40 agonist ivuxolimab in advanced cancers. General observations from the study: The CD4+ and CD8+ T cells in the blood had expanded clonally by week 6 at 0.1 to 3.0 mg/kg.

This TCR derives from an adult with an advanced solid tumor such as melanoma, head and neck, liver or kidney cancer. Material: CD4+ or CD8+ T cells sorted from blood, obtained in a trial of the OX40 agonist ivuxolimab.

The CDR3, as DNA: TGCGCCAGCAGCCAAAGAACTTTCTCGATCGGACAGGGCTACACCTTC. It encodes CASSQRTFSIGQGYTF. The V gene is TRBV4-1, the J gene TRBJ1-2; D perhaps matches TRBD1 (6 bases). Germline values: CDR1 MGHRA, CDR2 YSYEKL. V dropped 2 bases and J dropped 8 bases, with 21 bases sitting between them. The CDR3 consists of 16 residues.